Each of the 24 T cell receptor beta chains below was sequenced from the same sample in a study of blood T cell repertoires in COVID-19. Produced via immunoSEQ multiplex PCR; TCRdb's table is partial and in-frame only. The sample carries 85,000 to 100,000 clones, about three quarters recorded once. The sample consisted of peripheral blood. The origin of the receptors is a man in his fifties who had recovered from COVID-19.

V is TRBV5-1 and J is TRBJ1-2; no reliable D call. Looked up from germline, CDR1 is SGHRS and CDR2 is YFSETQ. Trimming left V 3 bases short and J 6 bases short, with 12 bases between. The CDR3 covers 13 residues. The CDR3 sequence: CASSSGSGNGYTF. The CDR3, as DNA: TGCGCCAGCAGCTCGGGGAGCGGGAATGGCTACACCTTC. Variable domain in full (rest from reference TRBV5-1 and TRBJ1-2): KAGVTQTPRYLIKTRGQQVTLSCSPISGHRSVSWYQQTPGQGLQFLFEYFSETQRNKGNFPGRFSGRQFSNSRSEMNVSTLELGDSALYLCASSSGSGNGYTFGSGTRLTVV.

The V gene is TRBV6-4, the J gene TRBJ2-2; D is uncertain. There are 14 residues in the CDR3. V was trimmed by 6 bases and J by 7 bases, leaving 15 bases between them. Germline CDR1 reads MRHNA; CDR2 reads SNTAGT. The CDR3 DNA is TGTGCCAGCAGCTATACCGGGTCTATCGGGGAGCTGTTTTTT. It translates to CASSYTGSIGELFF.

This chain connects TRBV19 to TRBJ1-2; TRBD1 agrees at 9 bases. CDR1 and CDR2 from the germline V gene are LNHDA and SQIVND (reference sequence). V gave up 3 bases and J gave up 4 bases; unmatched junction bases: 9. The CDR3 length is 16 residues. The chain's CDR3 is CASSISWTGAVYGYTF. The CDR3 nucleotides read TGTGCCAGTAGTATCTCGTGGACAGGGGCGGTCTATGGCTACACCTTC.

Here the CDR3 DNA reads TGTGCCAGCAGCATTACCGGGCTAGCGGGAGGACACAATGAGCAGTTCTTC. Its translation is CASSITGLAGGHNEQFF. The V and J genes are TRBV7-2 and TRBJ2-1; 11 bases fit TRBD2. V lost 5 bases and J lost 5; bases outside the gene matches: 11. Germline V lookup: CDR1 SGHTA, CDR2 FQGNSA. This CDR3 has 17 residues.

This chain links TRBV21-1 with TRBJ2-7; no DNA check was done on the table's D call, TRBD2. TRBV21-1 is noted as a pseudogene. CDR3 length: 14 residues. CDR3 DNA sequence: TGTGCCAGCAGCAGCCGGCTAGCGGGGGACGAGCAGTACTTC. This sequence encodes CASSSRLAGDEQYF.

This clone was seen a few times. The chain links TRBV6-5 to TRBJ1-2; D call uncertain. Germline lookup yields CDR1 MNHEY and CDR2 SVGAGI. V dropped 4 bases and J dropped 4 bases, with 7 bases sitting between them. The CDR3 consists of 12 residues. As DNA, the CDR3 is TGTGCCAGCAGTTCTAGGTTCTATGGCTACACCTTC. Its translation: CASSSRFYGYTF.

The chain is built from TRBV5-8 and TRBJ1-1, with a possible D match to TRBD1 (5 bases). The CDR3 sequence is 13 residues long. Germline V lookup: CDR1 SGHTS, CDR2 YDEGEE. Between the trimmed V and J ends, which lost 1 base and 5 bases, there was a span of 9 bases. CDR3 in amino acids: CASSLTGRTEAFF. The CDR3 DNA follows: TGTGCCAGCAGCTTGACAGGTCGGACTGAAGCTTTCTTT.

This chain links TRBV13 with TRBJ2-4, with a tentative D call TRBD2 (5 bases). V was clipped by 0 bases and J by 1 base, with 7 bases between them. Germline assignment: CDR1 PRHDT and CDR2 FYEKMQ (reference sequence). CDR3 size: 15 residues. The CDR3 region has the DNA TGTGCCAGCAGCTTAGGCGGGGAGGCCAAAAACATTCAGTACTTC. Amino acids: CASSLGGEAKNIQYF.

The gene calls are TRBV7-6 and TRBJ1-4; no reliable D call. The germline gives CDR1 SGHVS, CDR2 FNYEAQ. The CDR3 has 15 residues. V dropped 4 bases and J dropped 8 bases, with 17 bases sitting between them. The CDR3 DNA sequence: TGTGCCAGCAGCTGGGCCCCGAGACAAGGCGAAAAACTGTTTTTT. This gives the protein CASSWAPRQGEKLFF. Looking up the rest from reference TRBV7-6 and TRBJ1-4 gives the full variable domain: GAGVSQSPRYKVTKRGQDVALRCDPISGHVSLYWYRQALGQGPEFLTYFNYEAQQDKSGLPNDRFSAERPEGSISTLTIQRTEQRDSAMYRCASSWAPRQGEKLFFGSGTQLSVL.

The gene calls are TRBV6-2 or TRBV6-3 and TRBJ2-1, with 7 bases identical to TRBD2. The trim removed 6 bases at V and 7 bases at J, leaving 12 bases unmatched. This CDR3 contains 15 residues. CDR1 is MNHEY and CDR2 is SVGEGT in the germline V gene. The CDR3 coding sequence is TGTGCCAGCAGCCGAGCGGGAACTATTAGAAATGAGCAGTTCTTC. As protein: CASSRAGTIRNEQFF.

V and J are TRBV27 and TRBJ1-1, with D possibly being TRBD1 (5 bases). The CDR3 has 15 amino acids. The germline V gene has CDR1 MNHEY and CDR2 SMNVEV (reference sequence). V was clipped by 5 bases and J by 7 bases, with 20 bases between them. As DNA, the CDR3 is TGTGCCAGCAGTAACCTTGACAGCTACCGAATTGAAGCTTTCTTT. This gives the protein CASSNLDSYRIEAFF.

This sequence joins TRBV29-1 and TRBJ1-1; TRBD1 might be the D (6 bases). Trimming cost V 7 bases and J 0 bases, with 12 bases left between them. Germline V gives CDR1 SQVTM, CDR2 ANQGSEA. The CDR3 has 13 residues. CDR3: CSANRDMNTEAFF. CDR3 nucleotide sequence: TGCAGCGCAAACAGGGACATGAACACTGAAGCTTTCTTT.

The gene calls are TRBV15 and TRBJ2-3, with 9 bases fitting TRBD2. The CDR3 runs 16 residues. V trimming: 3 bases; J trimming: 5 bases; junction bases outside the gene matches: 9. CDR1 LNHNV and CDR2 YYDKDF come from the germline V gene (reference sequence). The CDR3 is CATSRASGRTGDTQYF. DNA for the CDR3: TGTGCCACCAGCAGGGCCAGCGGGAGGACGGGAGATACGCAGTATTTT.

The rearrangement links TRBV9 to TRBJ1-2, with D tentatively TRBD1 (5 bases). Germline V lookup: CDR1 SGDLS, CDR2 YYNGEE. V lost 5 bases and J lost 0, with 8 bases in between. The length of the CDR3 is 13 residues. The CDR3 is CASRGGANYGYTF. The CDR3 DNA is TGTGCCAGCAGGGGAGGGGCTAACTATGGCTACACCTTC.

The chain links TRBV4-3 to TRBJ2-7; possible D gene TRBD2, 5 bases. Trimming took 2 bases from V and 5 from J, leaving 13 bases between them. The V gene's germline CDR1 is LGHNA and CDR2 YSLEER. CDR3 length: 14 residues. The CDR3, as DNA: TGCGCCAGCAGCCAAACTGAGGGCATCCACGAGCAGTACTTC. It encodes CASSQTEGIHEQYF.

The gene calls are TRBV5-6 and TRBJ2-1; unclear D gene. The germline V and J ends were trimmed by 0 bases and 0 bases, with 10 bases remaining between them. Germline V gene sequence: CDR1 SGHDT, CDR2 YYEEEE. The CDR3 covers 16 residues. In nucleotides, the CDR3 is TGTGCCAGCAGCTTGGCGGCCCTAGGCTCCTACAATGAGCAGTTCTTC. Amino acid sequence: CASSLAALGSYNEQFF.

This sequence joins TRBV5-6 and TRBJ1-2; possibly TRBD1 for D (6 bases). V dropped 6 bases and J dropped 7 bases, with 19 bases sitting between them. This CDR3 comprises 14 residues. Germline-derived CDR1 and CDR2 are SGHDT and YYEEEE. CDR3 protein: CASTLRDKAGGYTF. In DNA form, the CDR3 reads TGTGCCAGCACCCTCCGGGACAAAGCCGGTGGCTACACCTTC.

This clone occurred once. The rearrangement uses TRBV30 and TRBJ1-1; D is perhaps TRBD1 (6 bases). Germline CDR1 reads GTSNPN; CDR2 reads SVGIG (reference sequence). V lost 8 bases and J lost 3, with 10 bases in between. The CDR3 loop spans 11 amino acids. The chain's CDR3 is CARGHYTEAFF. The CDR3 nucleotides are TGTGCCCGGGGACATTACACTGAAGCTTTCTTT.

The rearrangement links TRBV5-1 to TRBJ2-1, with D possibly being TRBD1 (6 bases). The germline V gene encodes CDR1 SGHRS and CDR2 YFSETQ. V lost 0 bases, J lost 2 bases, and 12 bases lay in between. The CDR3 has 16 residues. The CDR3: CASSLGTGRPYNEQFF. The CDR3 DNA is TGCGCCAGCAGCTTGGGCACAGGGCGACCCTACAATGAGCAGTTCTTC.

The rearrangement joins TRBV9 to TRBJ1-2; D is unclear. The CDR3 has 15 amino acids. Per germline, CDR1 SGDLS and CDR2 YYNGEE. V was cut by 3 bases and J by 0 bases, with 12 bases left in between. The chain's CDR3 is CASSAREGTNYGYTF. The CDR3 DNA reads TGTGCCAGCAGCGCACGGGAGGGAACTAACTATGGCTACACCTTC.

This chain links TRBV18 with TRBJ1-1; D is unresolved. The CDR3 contains 13 residues. V was trimmed by 3 bases and J by 1 base, leaving 6 bases between them. CDR1 and CDR2 (germline): KGHSH, LQKENI. DNA for the CDR3: TGTGCCAGCTCACCCGCAGGGAACACTGAAGCTTTCTTT. Protein: CASSPAGNTEAFF.

The chain recombines TRBV7-9 with TRBJ1-4; D perhaps matches TRBD1 (5 bases). The germline V gene has CDR1 SEHNR and CDR2 FQNEAQ (reference sequence). The CDR3 is made up of 16 amino acids. Deletions cut 4 bases from V and 8 bases from J, with 20 bases between. DNA of the CDR3: TGTGCCAGCAGCTATCTTACCGGGGGACCCATGGAAAAACTGTTTTTT. This translates into CASSYLTGGPMEKLFF.

In its sample, this clone was seen many times. This sequence joins TRBV10-1 and TRBJ1-1, with D hard to call. Germline loops: CDR1 WNHNN, CDR2 SYGVQD (reference sequence). Trimming took off 8 bases at V and 6 bases at J, with 10 bases between the two ends. The CDR3 is 11 residues long. The CDR3 loop is CASGTGSEAFF. As DNA, the CDR3 is TGCGCCAGCGGTACCGGGTCTGAAGCTTTCTTT.

This chain joins TRBV4-1 and TRBJ1-5; D call uncertain. The germline gives CDR1 MGHRA, CDR2 YSYEKL. The length of the CDR3 is 15 residues. Deletions cut 3 bases from V and 3 bases from J, with 12 bases between. CDR3 protein: CASSQEDRFNQPQHF. DNA of the CDR3: TGCGCCAGCAGCCAGGAGGACCGATTCAATCAGCCCCAGCATTTT.